The rows below give T cell receptor beta chains drawn from one sample of a study of cytomegalovirus exposure and HLA in healthy donors. Some clones are missing from TCRdb's copy, which holds only in-frame ones; the method was immunoSEQ multiplex PCR. Seen here are roughly 120,000 clones, 80% to 90% observed once, and the top ten hold about 11%. The sequencing input was PBMCs. The receptors shown here come from a male donor in good health and CMV-seropositive. Both conserved end residues are part of each CDR3. D genes are given only for firm matches. Size is stated for part of the rows, as once, few or many counts, or as a class when the clone is expanded.

d_call j_call v_call clone_size cdr3_aa cdr3_nt
TRBD2 TRBJ2-1 TRBV9 NA CASTDGGTSSYNEQFF TGTGCCAGCACGGACGGCGGGACTAGCTCCTACAATGAGCAGTTCTTC
TRBD2 TRBJ2-1 TRBV6-5 few CASSGTSGRLDEQFF TGTGCCAGCAGTGGGACTAGCGGGAGGCTGGATGAGCAGTTCTTC
NA TRBJ2-7 TRBV4-2 NA CASSQEVYLPYEQYF TGTGCCAGCAGCCAAGAGGTCTACCTCCCCTACGAGCAGTACTTC
NA TRBJ2-2 TRBV7-3 NA CASSLTAVNTGELFF TGTGCCAGCAGCTTAACGGCCGTGAACACCGGGGAGCTGTTTTTT
TRBD1 TRBJ1-5 TRBV29-1 NA CSVGTGGGQPQHF TGCAGCGTTGGGACAGGGGGCGGTCAGCCCCAGCATTTT
TRBD2 TRBJ2-1 TRBV19 NA CASSWHPVDVTSGPYEQFF TGTGCCAGTAGTTGGCACCCTGTGGATGTGACTAGCGGGCCGTATGAGCAGTTCTTC
NA TRBJ1-1 TRBV27 NA CASSLKWQPNTEAFF TGTGCCAGCAGTTTAAAATGGCAACCGAACACTGAAGCTTTCTTT
NA TRBJ2-5 TRBV5-1 few CASSREVGETQYF TGCGCCAGTTCCAGGGAGGTCGGGGAGACCCAGTACTTC
NA TRBJ2-5 TRBV5-4 NA CASSLAGRETQYF TGTGCCAGCAGCTTGGCAGGGCGAGAGACCCAGTACTTC
NA TRBJ2-1 TRBV11-3 NA CASSFAREQQFF TGTGCCAGCAGCTTTGCCCGGGAGCAACAGTTCTTC
TRBD2 TRBJ2-3 TRBV19 NA CASSSGTSKTDTQYF TGTGCCAGTAGCTCCGGGACTAGCAAGACAGATACGCAGTATTTT
TRBD2 TRBJ2-1 TRBV28 NA CASSPAGLAGGLYNEQFF TGTGCCAGCAGTCCGGCCGGACTAGCGGGAGGACTATACAATGAGCAGTTCTTC
NA TRBJ2-3 TRBV29-1 NA CSVEEGAYTQYF TGCAGCGTTGAAGAAGGGGCATATACGCAGTATTTT
NA TRBJ2-1 TRBV6-5 few CASSYDGDSYNEQFF TGTGCCAGCAGTTACGACGGGGACTCTTACAATGAGCAGTTCTTC
TRBD1 TRBJ1-4 TRBV5-1 NA CASSPRTGSEKLFF TGCGCCAGCAGCCCCCGGACAGGGAGCGAAAAACTGTTTTTT
TRBD2 TRBJ2-1 TRBV11-2 NA CASSSGLASEQFF TGTGCCAGCAGCTCGGGACTAGCAAGTGAGCAGTTCTTC
TRBD2 TRBJ2-2 TRBV7-9 NA CASSLAGAGAGELFF TGTGCCAGCAGTTTAGCGGGAGCAGGGGCCGGGGAGCTGTTTTTT
TRBD1 TRBJ2-7 TRBV5-1 NA CASSPRSRDSSTRTYEQYF TGCGCCAGCAGCCCGCGGTCTCGGGACAGTAGCACTCGGACCTACGAGCAGTACTTC
TRBD1 TRBJ2-7 TRBV30 NA CAWRTGVAGTVPYEQYF TGTGCCTGGAGGACAGGGGTGGCGGGAACTGTCCCCTACGAGCAGTACTTC
TRBD2 TRBJ2-7 TRBV7-2 NA CASSVLAGTYEQYF TGTGCCAGCAGCGTACTAGCGGGTACCTACGAGCAGTACTTC
NA TRBJ2-3 TRBV27 NA CASGGLTDTQYF TGTGCCAGTGGCGGGCTCACAGATACGCAGTATTTT
NA TRBJ2-5 TRBV18 NA CASSPISYQETQYF TGTGCCAGCTCACCAATCAGTTACCAAGAGACCCAGTACTTC
TRBD1 TRBJ1-5 TRBV5-5 NA CASSWGQAGSQPQHF TGTGCCAGCAGCTGGGGACAGGCTGGGAGCCAGCCCCAGCATTTT
NA TRBJ2-7 TRBV9 few CASSVEDFPYEQYF TGTGCCAGCAGCGTAGAAGACTTTCCCTACGAGCAGTACTTC
TRBD2 TRBJ2-5 TRBV2 NA CARQTSGQETQYF TGTGCCAGGCAAACTAGCGGGCAAGAGACCCAGTACTTC
NA TRBJ2-3 TRBV9 NA CASSVGRPLADFTDTQYF TGTGCCAGCAGCGTGGGGAGACCTTTGGCGGACTTCACAGATACGCAGTATTTT
NA TRBJ1-2 TRBV28 NA CASSLLWGSYRSYGYTF TGTGCCAGCAGTCTACTCTGGGGCAGTTATCGGAGCTATGGCTACACCTTC
NA TRBJ1-2 TRBV7-2 NA CASSQNYGYTF TGTGCCAGCAGCCAGAACTATGGCTACACCTTC
NA TRBJ2-3 TRBV9 NA CASSVDREWDTQYF TGTGCCAGCAGCGTAGATCGGGAGTGGGATACGCAGTATTTT
TRBD1 TRBJ1-5 TRBV10-3 NA CASTQGGNQPQHF TGTGCCAGTACACAGGGGGGCAATCAGCCCCAGCATTTT
NA TRBJ2-7 TRBV19 few CASSITTGSEQYF TGTGCCAGTAGTATTACGACGGGAAGCGAGCAGTACTTC
NA TRBJ2-7 TRBV5-6 NA CASSLSRSYEQYF TGTGCCAGCAGCTTAAGCCGTTCCTACGAGCAGTACTTC
NA TRBJ1-4 TRBV29-1 NA CSVVEGASEKLFF TGCAGCGTTGTCGAAGGGGCGAGTGAAAAACTGTTTTTT
TRBD2 TRBJ2-3 TRBV30 NA CAWSFGAGGTDTQYF TGTGCCTGGAGTTTCGGGGCGGGAGGGACAGATACGCAGTATTTT
TRBD2 TRBJ2-3 TRBV7-9 NA CASSPGGGTDTQYF TGTGCCAGCAGCCCGGGAGGTGGGACAGATACGCAGTATTTT
NA TRBJ2-7 TRBV15 NA CATSRDARATHEQYF TGTGCCACCAGCAGAGATGCCAGGGCAACCCACGAGCAGTACTTC
TRBD1 TRBJ2-7 TRBV6-1 NA CASSPAGTGAYEQYF TGTGCCAGCAGCCCGGCTGGGACAGGGGCCTACGAGCAGTACTTC
TRBD2 TRBJ2-5 TRBV15 NA CATSSGSGRADWDQYF TGTGCCACCAGCAGTGGTAGCGGGAGGGCCGATTGGGACCAGTACTTC
TRBD1 TRBJ2-7 TRBV7-9 NA CSSSLQTGTGMGYEQYF TGTTCCAGCAGCTTACAAACCGGGACAGGGATGGGCTACGAGCAGTACTTC
NA TRBJ2-7 TRBV5-1 NA CASSLAGAIYEQYF TGCGCCAGCAGCTTGGCAGGGGCGATCTACGAGCAGTACTTC
TRBD1 TRBJ1-2 TRBV19 NA CASSASLTGGLGYTF TGTGCCAGTAGTGCCTCGTTGACAGGGGGTTTGGGCTACACCTTC
NA TRBJ1-2 TRBV27 NA CASSPAGDLGYTF TGTGCCAGCAGTCCGGCAGGGGATCTAGGCTACACCTTC